This TCR beta chain was sequenced for a study of siplizumab effects on memory and regulatory T cells. General study points: Phenotypic classification as naive or memory proved unattainable for roughly 80-97% of proliferating CD4+ or CD8+ clones. In siplizumab cultures, the suppressive function of proliferating Tregs remained unconfirmed. In unstimulated cells, naive T cells appeared more diverse than memory T cells and seemed major alloresponse contributors.

Concerning this clone itself: The antigen remains undetermined.

TCRdb keeps only in-frame clones here, not all; method: immunoSEQ multiplex PCR. The data show tens of thousands of clones, approximately 87% seen once. CDR3 length: 16 residues. The V end was cut by 3 bases, the J end by 0 bases, with 12 bases between. CDR1 is SGHRS, CDR2 YFSETQ, per germline. The rearrangement uses TRBV5-1 and TRBJ2-2, with D possibly being TRBD2 (6 bases). The sequenced sample consisted of memory CD4+ T cells sorted from blood. This receptor was obtained from a human donor in good health. Here the CDR3 DNA reads TGCGCCAGCAGCTCACTCGGGAGAGCGAACACCGGGGAGCTGTTTTTT. It encodes CASSSLGRANTGELFF.